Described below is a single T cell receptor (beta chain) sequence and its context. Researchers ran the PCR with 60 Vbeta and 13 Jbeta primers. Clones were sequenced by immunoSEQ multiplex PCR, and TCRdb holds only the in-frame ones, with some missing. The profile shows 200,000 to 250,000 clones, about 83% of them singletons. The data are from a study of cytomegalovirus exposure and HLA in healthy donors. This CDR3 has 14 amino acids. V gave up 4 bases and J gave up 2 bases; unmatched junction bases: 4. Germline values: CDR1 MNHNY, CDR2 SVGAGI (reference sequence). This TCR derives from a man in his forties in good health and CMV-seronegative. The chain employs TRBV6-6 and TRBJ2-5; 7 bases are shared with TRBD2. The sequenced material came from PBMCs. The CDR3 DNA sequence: TGTGCCAGCAGTTCAGGTAGCGGGCAAGAGACCCAGTACTTC. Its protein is CASSSGSGQETQYF.